Following are 3 T cell receptor beta chains from one sample sequenced in a study of T cell responses to AZD1222 COVID-19 vaccine. TCRdb's copy holds only in-frame clones and misses some; the assay was immunoSEQ multiplex PCR. The sample holds approximately 150,000 clones, roughly 93% seen once. The source material was peripheral blood, sampled on day 0 of AZD1222 vaccination. The receptors derive from an adult in good health.

The sample holds one count of this clone. The chain is built from TRBV2 and TRBJ2-3; TRBD2 matches at 11 bases. V was clipped by 6 bases and J by 3 bases; unmatched bases: 8. The CDR3 is 16 residues long. Per germline, CDR1 SNHLY and CDR2 FYNNEI. This chain's CDR3 is CASSQTGTSGTDTQYF. CDR3 in DNA: TGTGCCAGCAGCCAGACCGGGACTAGCGGTACAGATACGCAGTATTTT.

DNA for the CDR3: TGTGCCACCAGTGATTCGAATGGACAGGGTAAAGATGGCTACACCTTC. Protein: CATSDSNGQGKDGYTF. The chain links TRBV24-1 to TRBJ1-2, with TRBD1 identical over 8 bases. The germline V gene encodes CDR1 KGHDR and CDR2 SFDVKD. The CDR3 is made up of 16 amino acids. The trim removed 2 bases at V and 6 bases at J, leaving 10 bases unmatched.

The chain uses TRBV11-2 and TRBJ2-1, with no clear D. Trimming pared 0 bases from V and 3 bases from J, leaving 6 bases between. CDR3 length: 14 amino acids. Germline lookup yields CDR1 SGHAT and CDR2 FQNNGV. The CDR3: CASSLEAFYNEQFF. The CDR3 DNA reads as TGTGCCAGCAGCTTAGAAGCCTTCTACAATGAGCAGTTCTTC.